What follows are 15 T cell receptor beta chains derived from one specimen sequenced in a study of blood T cell repertoires in COVID-19 (dated by TCRdb to 2020 to 2022). The library was obtained by the immunoSEQ multiplex PCR assay. In TCRdb, the immuneACCESS table is reduced to in-frame sequences with V and J assigned. These tables do not hold every clone; where another copy was compared, an unresolved V gene accounts for under half, and the others remain unexplained. This sample comprises approximately 200,000 clones, under 90% of them detected only once. About 4.8% of the sample is in the top ten clones. The sample consisted of peripheral blood. The source of these receptors is a man aged 50 to 60 with acute or convalescent COVID-19.

The chain links TRBV5-5 to TRBJ1-1; D ambiguous. V was shortened by 1 base and J by 4 bases, with 11 bases between the two germline ends. The CDR3 runs to 14 residues. Per the germline V gene, CDR1 is SGHKS and CDR2 is YYEKEE (reference sequence). The CDR3 DNA is TGTGCCAGCAGCTTGAGCAATTCGGTCACTGAAGCTTTCTTT. Protein product: CASSLSNSVTEAFF.

This clone was recorded only once. V usage is TRBV19 and J usage is TRBJ1-2, with D possibly being TRBD1 (6 bases). Per germline, CDR1 LNHDA and CDR2 SQIVND (reference sequence). The CDR3 is 15 residues long. The V gene lost 0 bases and the J gene lost 4 bases, with 12 bases spanning the gap. The CDR3 DNA reads TGTGCCAGTAGTATAGACGGGGGGCCTAGCTATGGCTACACCTTC. Protein: CASSIDGGPSYGYTF.

The rearrangement uses TRBV6-5 and TRBJ1-4; TRBD1 might be the D (5 bases). This CDR3 is 16 amino acids long. CDR1 is MNHEY and CDR2 is SVGAGI in the germline V gene. Deletions cut 2 bases from V and 8 bases from J, with 18 bases between. CDR3 residues: CASSYMGGALPEKLFF. The CDR3 DNA follows: TGTGCCAGCAGTTACATGGGGGGAGCCCTACCCGAAAAACTGTTTTTT.

This clone was seen just once. The rearrangement uses TRBV12-5 and TRBJ1-1; unclear D gene. V lost 0 bases to trimming and J lost 0 bases, with 8 bases between them. The CDR3 length is 15 residues. Germline V lookup: CDR1 LGHNT, CDR2 FRNRAP. CDR3 region: CASGLVREMNTEAFF. In DNA form, the CDR3 reads TGTGCTAGTGGTTTGGTACGCGAGATGAACACTGAAGCTTTCTTT.

The rearrangement uses TRBV6-6 and TRBJ2-2, with TRBD2 matching over 7 bases. Germline values: CDR1 MNHNY, CDR2 SVGAGI (reference sequence). Trimming removed 8 bases from V and 8 bases from J; junction bases left unmatched: 11. This CDR3 is built from 14 residues. Written as DNA, the CDR3 is TGTGCCAGCGGGAGGGGCGCGGGTATTGGGGAGCTGTTTTTT. It translates to CASGRGAGIGELFF.

V and J are TRBV4-1 and TRBJ1-2, with D possibly matching TRBD1 (6 bases). The CDR3 is 18 amino acids. Per germline, CDR1 MGHRA and CDR2 YSYEKL. The V end was cut by 1 base, the J end by 3 bases, with 21 bases between. CDR3 residues: CASSQGITGKTSHYGYTF. The CDR3 DNA follows: TGCGCCAGCAGCCAAGGAATCACAGGGAAAACTTCACACTATGGCTACACCTTC.

This chain uses TRBV28 with TRBJ1-2; 7 bases agree with TRBD1. The CDR3 consists of 14 residues. The germline V gene encodes CDR1 MDHEN and CDR2 SYDVKM. Trimming took 5 bases from V and 9 from J; bases not matched to a gene: 12. The CDR3, as DNA: TGTGCCAGCAGTGCCGGACAGGAGGCAGGGAGCTACACCTTC. Its translation is CASSAGQEAGSYTF.

This rearrangement joins TRBV6-6 to TRBJ2-2; 7 bases map to TRBD1. The CDR3 covers 15 residues. The germline gives CDR1 MNHNY, CDR2 SVGAGI (reference sequence). V lost 6 bases and J lost 3; bases outside the gene matches: 7. The CDR3 loop reads CASSPRTGHTGELFF. CDR3 nucleotide sequence: TGTGCCAGCAGCCCTCGGACAGGACACACCGGGGAGCTGTTTTTT.

This chain links TRBV5-5 with TRBJ1-5; a weak D match, TRBD1 (5 bases). Trimming pared 0 bases from V and 0 bases from J, leaving 7 bases between. The CDR3 spans 15 residues. Germline values: CDR1 SGHKS, CDR2 YYEKEE (reference sequence). Here the CDR3 reads CASSLGQTSNQPQHF. The CDR3, as DNA: TGTGCCAGCAGCTTGGGACAGACTAGCAATCAGCCCCAGCATTTT.

The V and J genes are TRBV7-2 and TRBJ1-2; tentatively, D is TRBD1 (5 bases). V was clipped by 2 bases and J by 8 bases, with 15 bases between them. This CDR3 is 14 amino acids long. Looked up from germline, CDR1 is SGHTA and CDR2 is FQGNSA. Here the CDR3 reads CASSLSRQGNGYTF. In DNA, the CDR3 is TGTGCCAGCAGCTTATCTAGGCAGGGAAACGGCTACACCTTC. The full variable domain, in which reference TRBV7-2 and TRBJ1-2 provide the parts outside the CDR3, is GAGVSQSPSNKVTEKGKDVELRCDPISGHTALYWYRQSLGQGLEFLIYFQGNSAPDKSGLPSDRFSAERTGGSVSTLTIQRTQQEDSAVYLCASSLSRQGNGYTFGSGTRLTVV.

The rearrangement uses TRBV7-2 and TRBJ2-3; 12 bases align to TRBD2. The CDR3 runs 17 residues. Germline values: CDR1 SGHTA, CDR2 FQGNSA. V lost 4 bases to trimming and J lost 5 bases; unmatched junction nucleotides: 10. CDR3 sequence reads: CASSSGLAGMVGDTQYF. CDR3 bases: TGTGCCAGCAGCTCTGGACTAGCGGGGATGGTGGGAGATACGCAGTATTTT. The variable domain in full, with the rest retrieved from reference TRBV7-2 and TRBJ2-3, is GAGVSQSPSNKVTEKGKDVELRCDPISGHTALYWYRQSLGQGLEFLIYFQGNSAPDKSGLPSDRFSAERTGGSVSTLTIQRTQQEDSAVYLCASSSGLAGMVGDTQYFGPGTRLTVL.

The V call is TRBV15, the J call TRBJ2-5, with TRBD2 matching over 7 bases. V gave up 2 bases and J gave up 5 bases; unmatched junction bases: 8. The length of the CDR3 is 15 residues. Germline V CDR1 and CDR2: LNHNV, YYDKDF (reference sequence). The CDR3 is CATSRSPRGGETQYF. The CDR3 DNA follows: TGTGCCACCAGCAGAAGCCCTAGGGGAGGGGAGACCCAGTACTTC.

The gene calls are TRBV6-5 and TRBJ1-5, with unresolved D. CDR1 and CDR2 (germline): MNHEY, SVGAGI. V lost 2 bases and J 5 bases, leaving 10 bases between the germline ends. The CDR3 consists of 14 residues. The CDR3 is CASSYQAGDQPQHF. CDR3 sequence (DNA): TGTGCCAGCAGTTACCAGGCAGGTGATCAGCCCCAGCATTTT.

The chain links TRBV4-1 to TRBJ1-4; D unclear. CDR3 length equals 13 residues. V lost 1 base to trimming and J lost 12 bases, with 12 bases between them. Germline CDR1 MGHRA, CDR2 YSYEKL. CDR3 protein: CASSQVSVPELFF. The CDR3 DNA sequence: TGCGCCAGCAGCCAAGTCTCTGTCCCGGAACTGTTTTTT.

J is TRBJ1-1 and V is TRBV5-5; TRBD1 agrees at 7 bases. Trimming cost V 2 bases and J 3 bases; bases outside gene matches: 4. Germline V gene lookup returns CDR1 SGHKS and CDR2 YYEKEE (reference sequence). There are 14 residues in the CDR3. This CDR3 is CASSFLGGHTEAFF. CDR3 nucleotide sequence: TGTGCCAGCAGCTTTCTAGGGGGCCACACTGAAGCTTTCTTT.